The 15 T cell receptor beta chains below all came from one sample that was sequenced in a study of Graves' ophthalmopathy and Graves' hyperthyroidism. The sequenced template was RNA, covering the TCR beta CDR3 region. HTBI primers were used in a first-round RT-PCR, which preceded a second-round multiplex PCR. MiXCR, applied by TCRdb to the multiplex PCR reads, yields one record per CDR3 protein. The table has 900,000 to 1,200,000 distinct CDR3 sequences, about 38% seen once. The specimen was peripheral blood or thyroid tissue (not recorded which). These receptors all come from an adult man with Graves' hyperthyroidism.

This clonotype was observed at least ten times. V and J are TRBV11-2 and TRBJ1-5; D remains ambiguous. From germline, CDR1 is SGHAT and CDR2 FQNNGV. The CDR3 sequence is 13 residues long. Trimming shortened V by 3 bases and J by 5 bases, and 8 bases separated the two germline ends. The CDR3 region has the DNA TGTGCCAGCAGCTTGGAAGGATATCAGCCCCAGCATTTT. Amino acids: CASSLEGYQPQHF.

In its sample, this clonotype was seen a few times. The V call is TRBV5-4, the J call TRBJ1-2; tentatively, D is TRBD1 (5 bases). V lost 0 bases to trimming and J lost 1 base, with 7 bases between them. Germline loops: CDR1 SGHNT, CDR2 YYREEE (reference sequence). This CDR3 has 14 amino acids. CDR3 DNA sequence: TGTGCCAGCAGCTTGGAACAGGTTAACTATGGCTACACCTTC. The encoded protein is CASSLEQVNYGYTF.

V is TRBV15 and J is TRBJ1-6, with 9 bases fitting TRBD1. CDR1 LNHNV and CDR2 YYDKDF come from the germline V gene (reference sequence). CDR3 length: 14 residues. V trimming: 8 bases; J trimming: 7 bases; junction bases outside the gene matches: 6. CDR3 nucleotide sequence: TGTGCCACCGAGAGGGACAGGGCCAATTCACCCCTCCACTTT. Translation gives CATERDRANSPLHF.

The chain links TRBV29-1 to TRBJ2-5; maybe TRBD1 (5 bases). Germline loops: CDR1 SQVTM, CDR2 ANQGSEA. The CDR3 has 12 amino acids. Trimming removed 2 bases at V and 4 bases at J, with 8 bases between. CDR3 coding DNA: TGCAGCGTTGAACAGGGAAGAGAGACCCAGTACTTC. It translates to CSVEQGRETQYF. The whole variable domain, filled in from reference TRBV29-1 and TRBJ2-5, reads SAVISQKPSRDICQRGTSLTIQCQVDSQVTMMFWYRQQPGQSLTLIATANQGSEATYESGFVIDKFPISRPNLTFSTLTVSNMSPEDSSIYLCSVEQGRETQYFGPGTRLLVL.

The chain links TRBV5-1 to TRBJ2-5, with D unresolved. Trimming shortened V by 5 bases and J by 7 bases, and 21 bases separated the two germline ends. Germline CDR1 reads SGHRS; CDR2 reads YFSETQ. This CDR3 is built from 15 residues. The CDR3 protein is CASRLKPVLEGTQYF. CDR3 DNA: TGCGCCAGCAGATTAAAGCCCGTGTTAGAAGGGACCCAGTACTTC.

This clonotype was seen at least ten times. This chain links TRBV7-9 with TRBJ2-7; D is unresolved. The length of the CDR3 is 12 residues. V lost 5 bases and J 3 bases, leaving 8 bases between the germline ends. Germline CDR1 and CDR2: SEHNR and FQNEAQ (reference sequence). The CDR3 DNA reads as TGTGCCAGCAGCACAACGAGCTACGAGCAGTACTTC. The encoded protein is CASSTTSYEQYF.

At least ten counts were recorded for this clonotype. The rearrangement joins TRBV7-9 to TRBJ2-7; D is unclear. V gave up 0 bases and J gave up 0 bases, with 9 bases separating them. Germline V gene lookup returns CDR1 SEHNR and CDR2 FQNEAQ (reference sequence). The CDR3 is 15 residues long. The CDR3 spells CASSLANGVSYEQYF. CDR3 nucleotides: TGTGCCAGCAGCTTAGCCAACGGAGTCTCCTACGAGCAGTACTTC.

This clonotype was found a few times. CDR3 loop: CASSLGTGGLNTEAFF. CDR3 DNA: TGCGCCAGCAGCTTGGGGACAGGGGGCCTGAACACTGAAGCTTTCTTT. The chain has TRBV5-1 and TRBJ1-1, with TRBD1 identical over 11 bases. CDR3 size: 16 residues. V trimming: 0 bases; J trimming: 0 bases; junction bases outside the gene matches: 1. Germline CDR1 is SGHRS and CDR2 is YFSETQ.

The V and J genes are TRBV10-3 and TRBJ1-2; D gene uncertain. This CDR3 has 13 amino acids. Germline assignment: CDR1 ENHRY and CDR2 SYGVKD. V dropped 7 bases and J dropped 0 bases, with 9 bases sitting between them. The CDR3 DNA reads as TGTGCCATCAACCAGCAGGCTAACTATGGCTACACCTTC. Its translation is CAINQQANYGYTF.

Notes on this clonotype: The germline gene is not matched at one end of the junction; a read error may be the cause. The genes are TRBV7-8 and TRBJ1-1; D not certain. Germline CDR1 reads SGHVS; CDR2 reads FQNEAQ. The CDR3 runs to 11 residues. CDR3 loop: CAGSFDTEAFF. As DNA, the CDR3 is TGTGCCGGCAGTTTCGACACTGAAGCTTTCTTT. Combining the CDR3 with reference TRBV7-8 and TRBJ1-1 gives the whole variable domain GAGVSQSPRYKVAKRGQDVALRCDPISGHVSLFWYQQALGQGPEFLTYFQNEAQLDKSGLPSDRFFAERPEGSVSTLKIQRTQQEDSAVYLCAGSFDTEAFFGQGTRLTVV.

CDR3 sequence reads: CSVEDRATYEQYF. In DNA form, the CDR3 reads TGCAGCGTTGAAGATCGGGCGACCTACGAGCAGTACTTC. The chain recombines TRBV29-1 with TRBJ2-7; D call uncertain. The CDR3 totals 13 residues. V was pared by 0 bases and J by 2 bases, with 8 bases between. Germline lookup yields CDR1 SQVTM and CDR2 ANQGSEA.

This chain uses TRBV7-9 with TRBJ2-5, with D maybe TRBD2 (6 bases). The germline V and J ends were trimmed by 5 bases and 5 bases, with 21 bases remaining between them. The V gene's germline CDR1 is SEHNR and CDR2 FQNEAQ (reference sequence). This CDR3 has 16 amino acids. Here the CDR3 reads CASSQRSGVEGETQYF. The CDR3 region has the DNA TGTGCCAGCAGCCAAAGATCGGGGGTTGAAGGGGAGACCCAGTACTTC.

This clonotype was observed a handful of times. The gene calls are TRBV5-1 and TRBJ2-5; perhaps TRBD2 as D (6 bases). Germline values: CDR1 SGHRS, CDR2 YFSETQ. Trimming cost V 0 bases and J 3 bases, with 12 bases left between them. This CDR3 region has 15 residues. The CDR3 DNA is TGCGCCAGCAGCTTGGCCTGGAGGGTTGAAGAGACCCAGTACTTC. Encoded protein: CASSLAWRVEETQYF.

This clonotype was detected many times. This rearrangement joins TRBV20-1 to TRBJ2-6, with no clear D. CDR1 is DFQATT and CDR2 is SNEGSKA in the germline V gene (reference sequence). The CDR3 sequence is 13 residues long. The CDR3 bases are TGCAGCGCTCGCGACTCTGGGGCCAACGTCCTGACTTTC. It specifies CSARDSGANVLTF.

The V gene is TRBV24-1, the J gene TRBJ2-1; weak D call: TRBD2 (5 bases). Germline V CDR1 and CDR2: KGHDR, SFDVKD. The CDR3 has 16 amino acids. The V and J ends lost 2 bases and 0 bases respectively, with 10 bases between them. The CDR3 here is CATSDSQRISYNEQFF. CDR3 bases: TGTGCCACCAGTGATTCACAGCGGATCTCCTACAATGAGCAGTTCTTC.